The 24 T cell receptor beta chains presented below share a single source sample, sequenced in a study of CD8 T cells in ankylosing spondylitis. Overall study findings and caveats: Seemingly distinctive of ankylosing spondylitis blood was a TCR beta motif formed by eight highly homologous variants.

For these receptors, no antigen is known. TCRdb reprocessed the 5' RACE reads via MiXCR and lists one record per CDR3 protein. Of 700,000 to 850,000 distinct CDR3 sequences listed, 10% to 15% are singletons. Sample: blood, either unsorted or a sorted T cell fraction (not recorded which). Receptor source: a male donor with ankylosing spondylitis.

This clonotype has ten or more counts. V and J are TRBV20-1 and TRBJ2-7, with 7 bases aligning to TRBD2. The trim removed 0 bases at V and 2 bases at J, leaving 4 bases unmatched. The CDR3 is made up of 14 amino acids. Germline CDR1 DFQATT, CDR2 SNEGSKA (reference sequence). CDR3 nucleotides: TGCAGTGCTAGAGACAGCGGGATTACCTACGAGCAGTACTTC. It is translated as CSARDSGITYEQYF.

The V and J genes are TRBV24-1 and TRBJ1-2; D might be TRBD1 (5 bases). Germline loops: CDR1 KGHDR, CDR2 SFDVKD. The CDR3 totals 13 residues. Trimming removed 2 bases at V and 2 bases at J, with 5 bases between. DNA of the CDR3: TGTGCCACCAGTGATTACAGGAACTATGGCTACACCTTC. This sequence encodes CATSDYRNYGYTF.

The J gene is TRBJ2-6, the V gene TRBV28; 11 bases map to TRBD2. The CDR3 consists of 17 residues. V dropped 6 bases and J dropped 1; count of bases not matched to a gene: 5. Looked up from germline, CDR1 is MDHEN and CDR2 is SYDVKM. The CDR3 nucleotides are TGTGCCAGCAGCCTTAGCGGGGGGGCATCTGGGGCCAACGTCCTGACTTTC. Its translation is CASSLSGGASGANVLTF.

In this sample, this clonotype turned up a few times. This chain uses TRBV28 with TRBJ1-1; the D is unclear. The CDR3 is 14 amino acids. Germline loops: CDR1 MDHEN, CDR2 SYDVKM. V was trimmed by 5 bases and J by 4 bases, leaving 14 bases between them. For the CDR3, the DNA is TGTGCCAGCAGTGTGGGCCCCGGGCTCACTGAAGCTTTCTTT. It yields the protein CASSVGPGLTEAFF.

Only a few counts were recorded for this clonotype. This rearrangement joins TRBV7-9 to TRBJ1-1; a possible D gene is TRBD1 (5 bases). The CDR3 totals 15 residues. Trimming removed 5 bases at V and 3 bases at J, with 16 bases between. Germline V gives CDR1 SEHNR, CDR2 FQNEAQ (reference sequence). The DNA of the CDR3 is TGTGCCAGCAGCCCGGCCCAGGGCTGGGACACTGAAGCTTTCTTT. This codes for CASSPAQGWDTEAFF.

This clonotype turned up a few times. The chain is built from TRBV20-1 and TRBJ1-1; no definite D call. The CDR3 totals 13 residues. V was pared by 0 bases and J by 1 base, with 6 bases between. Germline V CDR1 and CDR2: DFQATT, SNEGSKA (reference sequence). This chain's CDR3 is CSAREGKNTEAFF. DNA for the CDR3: TGCAGTGCTAGAGAGGGGAAGAACACTGAAGCTTTCTTT.

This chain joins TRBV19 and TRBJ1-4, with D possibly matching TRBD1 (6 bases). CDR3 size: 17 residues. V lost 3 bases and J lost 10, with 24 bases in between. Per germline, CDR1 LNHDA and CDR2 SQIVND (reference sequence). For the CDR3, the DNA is TGTGCCAGTAGTATCATCGGCGGGACACTTAAACAGGGAAAACTGTTTTTT. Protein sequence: CASSIIGGTLKQGKLFF.

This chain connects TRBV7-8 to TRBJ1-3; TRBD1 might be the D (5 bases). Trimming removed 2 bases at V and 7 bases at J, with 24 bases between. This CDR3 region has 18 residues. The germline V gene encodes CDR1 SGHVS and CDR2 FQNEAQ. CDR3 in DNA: TGTGCCAGCAGCTTAAGATTGGGGGTAGAAGGAAGGAGGAACACCATATATTTT. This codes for CASSLRLGVEGRRNTIYF.

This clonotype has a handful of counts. The DNA for the CDR3 is TGTGCCTGGGGGACGTCTTGGGCTTTCTTT. This encodes CAWGTSWAFF. The V and J genes are TRBV30 and TRBJ1-1; D is possibly TRBD1 (5 bases). CDR1 GTSNPN and CDR2 SVGIG come from the germline V gene (reference sequence). V was shortened by 5 bases and J by 11 bases, with 12 bases between the two germline ends. The CDR3 has 10 amino acids.

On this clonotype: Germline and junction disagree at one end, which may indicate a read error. CDR3 sequence: CASTVGQSGYNEQFF. The DNA for the CDR3 is TGTGCCAGCACCGTAGGCCAGTCCGGCTACAATGAGCAGTTCTTC. The chain carries TRBV9 and TRBJ2-1; D is ambiguous. CDR1 SGDLS and CDR2 YYNGEE come from the germline V gene. This CDR3 has 15 residues.

CDR3 protein: CASSYVQFTEAFF. The CDR3 DNA is TGTGCCAGCAGTTACGTCCAGTTCACTGAAGCTTTCTTT. V gene TRBV6-2 or TRBV6-3 combines with J gene TRBJ1-1, with no clear D. The CDR3 is 13 amino acids. The ends were cut back, 2 bases at V and 4 bases at J, with 8 bases in the middle. The V gene's germline CDR1 is MNHEY and CDR2 SVGEGT.

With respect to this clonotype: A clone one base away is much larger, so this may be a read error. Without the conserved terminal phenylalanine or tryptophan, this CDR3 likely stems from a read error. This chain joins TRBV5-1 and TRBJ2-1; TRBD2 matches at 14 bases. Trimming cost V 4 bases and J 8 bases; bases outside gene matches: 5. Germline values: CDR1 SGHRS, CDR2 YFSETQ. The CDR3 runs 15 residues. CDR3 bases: TGCGCCAGCAGCATTGGGACTAGCGGGGGTGATGAGCAGTTCCTC. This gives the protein CASSIGTSGGDEQFL.

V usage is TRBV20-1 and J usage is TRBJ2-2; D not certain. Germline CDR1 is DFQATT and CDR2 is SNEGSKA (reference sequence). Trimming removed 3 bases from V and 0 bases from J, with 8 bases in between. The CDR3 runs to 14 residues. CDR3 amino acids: CSASRRPNTGELFF. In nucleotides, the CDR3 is TGCAGTGCTAGTAGGCGGCCGAACACCGGGGAGCTGTTTTTT.

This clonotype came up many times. CDR3 DNA sequence: TGTGCCAGCAGTCGGGACGGGACCTACAATGAGCAGTTCTTC. This sequence encodes CASSRDGTYNEQFF. The chain links TRBV7-2 to TRBJ2-1; D may be TRBD1 or TRBD2 (5 bases each). Germline V gives CDR1 SGHTA, CDR2 FQGNSA. This CDR3 is built from 14 residues. The V end lost 6 bases, the J end lost 2 bases, and 11 bases lay between the germline ends.

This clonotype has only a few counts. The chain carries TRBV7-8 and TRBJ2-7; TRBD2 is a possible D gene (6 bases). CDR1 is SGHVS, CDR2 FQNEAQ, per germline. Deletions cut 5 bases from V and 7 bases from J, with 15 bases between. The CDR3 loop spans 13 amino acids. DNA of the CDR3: TGTGCCAGCAGCCGGATGGGGGGTAGGGAGCAGTACTTC. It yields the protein CASSRMGGREQYF.

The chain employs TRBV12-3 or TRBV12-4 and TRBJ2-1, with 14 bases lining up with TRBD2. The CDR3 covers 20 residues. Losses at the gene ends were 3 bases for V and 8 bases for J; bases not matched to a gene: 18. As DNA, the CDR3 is TGTGCCAGCAGTTTTCGGCCGGGACTAGCGGGAGAACGGCGGGGGCATGAGCAGTTCTTC. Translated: CASSFRPGLAGERRGHEQFF.

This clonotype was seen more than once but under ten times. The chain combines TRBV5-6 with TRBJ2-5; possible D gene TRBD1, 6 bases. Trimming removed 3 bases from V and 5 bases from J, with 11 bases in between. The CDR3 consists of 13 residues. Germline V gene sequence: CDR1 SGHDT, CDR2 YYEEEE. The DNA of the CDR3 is TGTGCCAGCAGCTCGGCGACAGGCGAGACCCAGTACTTC. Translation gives CASSSATGETQYF. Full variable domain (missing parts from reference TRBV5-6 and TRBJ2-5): DAGVTQSPTHLIKTRGQQVTLRCSPKSGHDTVSWYQQALGQGPQFIFQYYEEEERQRGNFPDRFSGHQFPNYSSELNVNALLLGDSALYLCASSSATGETQYFGPGTRLLVL.

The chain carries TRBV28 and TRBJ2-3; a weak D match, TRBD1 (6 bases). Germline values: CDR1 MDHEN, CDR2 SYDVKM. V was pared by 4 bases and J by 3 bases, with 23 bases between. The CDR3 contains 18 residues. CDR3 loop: CASSSFWGHSSGTDTQYF. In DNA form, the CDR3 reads TGTGCCAGCAGTTCTTTTTGGGGGCACTCCTCGGGTACAGATACGCAGTATTTT.

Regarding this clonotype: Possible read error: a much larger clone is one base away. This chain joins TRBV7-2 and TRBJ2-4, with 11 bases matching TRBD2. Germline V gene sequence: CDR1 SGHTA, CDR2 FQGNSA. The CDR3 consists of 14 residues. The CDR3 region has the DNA TGTGCCAGCAGCACTAGCGGGAGAAAAAACACTCAGTACTTC. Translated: CASSTSGRKNTQYF.

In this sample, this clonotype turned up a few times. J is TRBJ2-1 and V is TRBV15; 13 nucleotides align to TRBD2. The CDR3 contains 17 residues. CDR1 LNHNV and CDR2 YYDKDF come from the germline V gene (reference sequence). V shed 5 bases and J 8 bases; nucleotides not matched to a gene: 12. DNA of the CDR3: TGTGCCACCAGCGGGACCGTGGGACTAGCGGGGTGGGATGAGCAGTTCTTC. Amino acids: CATSGTVGLAGWDEQFF.

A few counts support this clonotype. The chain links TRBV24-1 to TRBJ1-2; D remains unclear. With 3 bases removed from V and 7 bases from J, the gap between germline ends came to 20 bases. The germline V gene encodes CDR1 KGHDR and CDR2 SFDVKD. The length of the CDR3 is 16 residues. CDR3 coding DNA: TGTGCCACCAGTGATCCGGACCTGGGAACAGCGAGTGGCTACACCTTC. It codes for CATSDPDLGTASGYTF.

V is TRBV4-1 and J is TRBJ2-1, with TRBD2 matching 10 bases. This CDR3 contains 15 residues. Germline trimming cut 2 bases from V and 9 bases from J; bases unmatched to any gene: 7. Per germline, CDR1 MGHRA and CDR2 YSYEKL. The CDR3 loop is CASSQNSGGTVEQFF. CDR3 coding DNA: TGCGCCAGCAGCCAAAATAGCGGGGGGACGGTTGAGCAGTTCTTC.

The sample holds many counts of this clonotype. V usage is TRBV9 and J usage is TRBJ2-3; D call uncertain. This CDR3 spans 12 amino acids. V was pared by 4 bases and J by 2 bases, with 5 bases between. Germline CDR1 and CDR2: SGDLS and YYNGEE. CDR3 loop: CASSPHTDTQYF. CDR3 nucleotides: TGTGCCAGCAGCCCACACACAGATACGCAGTATTTT. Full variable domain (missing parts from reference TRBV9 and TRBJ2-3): DSGVTQTPKHLITATGQRVTLRCSPRSGDLSVYWYQQSLDQGLQFLIQYYNGEERAKGNILERFSAQQFPDLHSELNLSSLELGDSALYFCASSPHTDTQYFGPGTRLTVL.

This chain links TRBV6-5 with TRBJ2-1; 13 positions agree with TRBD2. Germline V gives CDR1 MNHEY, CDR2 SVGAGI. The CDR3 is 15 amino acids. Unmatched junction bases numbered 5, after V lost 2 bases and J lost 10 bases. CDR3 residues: CASSYRTSGSEEQFF. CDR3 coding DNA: TGTGCCAGCAGTTACAGGACTAGCGGGAGCGAAGAGCAGTTCTTC.